A selection of T cell receptor beta chains follows, all from one sample in a study of T-cell reconstitution after alpha-beta-depleted transplantation in children. TCRdb fed the PCR reads into MiXCR, producing one record per CDR3 protein. The profile shows around 190,000 distinct CDR3 sequences, 5.5% to 7% of them singletons. The input for sequencing was PBMCs, taken before TCRalphabeta/CD19-depleted stem cell transplant. Receptors originate from a boy between 2 and 10 years old with acute lymphoblastic leukemia, due to receive a stem cell transplant. Each CDR3 is given with its conserved first and last residue. Fields, in order: clone size, J gene, V gene, D gene, CDR3 protein, CDR3 DNA. A D gene is named only where the DNA matches it firmly. Clone size appears in some rows only: once, few, many, or a class for an expanded clone.

many,TRBJ2-7,TRBV9,TRBD1,CASSVGNRGEQYF,TGTGCCAGCAGCGTAGGCAACAGGGGGGAGCAGTACTTC
many,TRBJ2-7,TRBV11-2,.,CASSMPGEQYF,TGTGCCAGCAGTATGCCTGGCGAGCAGTACTTC
many,TRBJ1-2,TRBV28,.,CASSLGVLGYTF,TGTGCCAGCAGTTTAGGGGTTCTTGGCTACACCTTC
.,TRBJ1-2,TRBV7-8,TRBD1,CASSLGTGHYGYTF,TGTGCCAGCAGCCTTGGGACAGGCCACTATGGCTACACCTTC
many,TRBJ2-1,TRBV20-1,TRBD2,CSARDRLAGTVNEQFF,TGCAGTGCTAGAGATCGATTAGCGGGAACAGTAAATGAGCAGTTCTTC
many,TRBJ2-3,TRBV7-2,TRBD2,CASSLPLAGSLTFADTQYF,TGTGCCAGCAGCCTACCGTTAGCGGGTTCCCTCACATTTGCAGATACGCAGTATTTT
.,TRBJ2-5,TRBV28,.,CASSPKGRAKLKETQYF,TGTGCCAGCAGTCCCAAGGGCCGGGCGAAGTTAAAAGAGACCCAGTACTTC
.,TRBJ2-3,TRBV10-1,.,CASSRSGPSTDTQYF,TGCGCCAGCAGCCGGAGCGGTCCTAGCACAGATACGCAGTATTTT
many,TRBJ1-2,TRBV29-1,.,CSVEGPGYTF,TGCAGCGTTGAAGGTCCGGGCTACACCTTC
many,TRBJ2-1,TRBV4-2,.,CASSQDLSGARHIQFF,TGTGCCAGCAGCCAAGATCTTTCCGGAGCGAGGCACATTCAGTTCTTC
many,TRBJ2-7,TRBV5-5,.,CASSLLLLADSSYEQYF,TGTGCCAGCAGCTTGCTCCTTCTGGCAGACAGCTCCTACGAGCAGTACTTC
.,TRBJ2-7,TRBV27,.,CASSLSIGLEQYF,TGTGCCAGCAGTTTATCGATAGGCTTAGAGCAGTACTTC
.,TRBJ2-7,TRBV5-7,.,CASSLVRISYEQYF,TGTGCCAGCAGCTTGGTGCGCATCTCCTACGAGCAGTACTTC
.,TRBJ2-3,TRBV6-4,TRBD1,CASSAGQGDTDTQYF,TGTGCCAGCAGTGCGGGACAGGGGGATACAGATACGCAGTATTTT
many,TRBJ2-3,TRBV5-1,.,CASSMSGTPGNTQYF,TGCGCCAGCAGCATGTCCGGGACTCCCGGGAATACGCAGTATTTT
.,TRBJ1-2,TRBV5-1,.,CASSRGQSPNYGYTF,TGCGCCAGCAGCCGTGGACAGTCCCCTAACTATGGCTACACCTTC
.,TRBJ2-2,TRBV5-1,.,CASSLVGGPTGELFF,TGCGCCAGCAGCTTGGTGGGGGGGCCCACCGGGGAGCTGTTTTTT
few,TRBJ2-5,TRBV5-5,.,CASSGSSDVETQYF,TGTGCCAGCAGCGGATCGTCCGACGTTGAGACCCAGTACTTC
many,TRBJ1-3,TRBV28,.,CASSLAWEYSGNTIYF,TGTGCCAGCAGTTTGGCCTGGGAGTACTCTGGAAACACCATATATTTT
few,TRBJ2-3,TRBV4-3,TRBD2,CASSQDRASGNADTQYF,TGCGCCAGCAGCCAAGACAGGGCTAGCGGGAATGCAGATACGCAGTATTTT
many,TRBJ2-1,TRBV4-3,.,CASSQDFYNEQFF,TGCGCCAGCAGCCAAGATTTCTACAATGAGCAGTTCTTC
.,TRBJ1-2,TRBV20-1,.,CSAIRQDSANYGYTF,TGCAGTGCTATAAGACAGGACTCAGCTAACTATGGCTACACCTTC
few,TRBJ2-7,TRBV7-2,.,CASTEGSPYEQYF,TGTGCCAGCACCGAGGGGAGCCCCTACGAGCAGTACTTC
.,TRBJ2-5,TRBV20-1,.,CSARGREETQYF,TGCAGTGCTAGGGGCAGAGAGGAGACCCAGTACTTC
many,TRBJ1-5,TRBV5-1,.,CASSLGASGNQPQHF,TGCGCCAGCAGCTTGGGGGCGTCGGGCAATCAGCCCCAGCATTTT
many,TRBJ2-3,TRBV29-1,.,CSVAASTDTQYF,TGCAGCGTTGCGGCCAGCACAGATACGCAGTATTTT
few,TRBJ2-6,TRBV28,.,CASSPPPSGANVLTF,TGTGCCAGCAGCCCCCCACCCTCTGGGGCCAACGTCCTGACTTTC
many,TRBJ2-7,TRBV2,.,CASSESLRAYEQYF,TGTGCCAGCAGTGAAAGTTTACGGGCGTACGAGCAGTACTTC
.,TRBJ2-1,TRBV11-2,TRBD1,CASSLELRDRGYNEQFF,TGTGCCAGCAGCTTAGAACTGCGGGACAGGGGCTACAATGAGCAGTTCTTC
many,TRBJ2-7,TRBV9,.,CASSLRFYSYEQYF,TGTGCCAGCAGCCTCAGGTTCTACTCCTACGAGCAGTACTTC
many,TRBJ2-6,TRBV5-1,.,CASSLIKTDSGANVLTF,TGCGCCAGCAGTCTAATAAAGACGGACTCTGGGGCCAACGTCCTGACTTTC
few,TRBJ2-1,TRBV7-2,TRBD2,CASSPSVAGAYNEQFF,TGTGCCAGCAGCCCATCTGTAGCGGGGGCCTACAATGAGCAGTTCTTC
many,TRBJ2-3,TRBV20-1,.,CSARLVSTDTQYF,TGCAGTGCTAGACTAGTCAGCACAGATACGCAGTATTTT
.,TRBJ2-3,TRBV2,TRBD2,CASSESLAGIDTQYF,TGTGCCAGCAGTGAATCTCTAGCGGGGATAGATACGCAGTATTTT
few,TRBJ1-2,TRBV30,TRBD1,CAWSPPSRDRSRGYTF,TGTGCCTGGAGTCCCCCGTCCCGGGACAGGTCCCGTGGCTACACCTTC
many,TRBJ2-1,TRBV27,.,CASSLGGRQFF,TGTGCCAGCAGTTTAGGAGGGCGGCAGTTCTTC
.,TRBJ2-3,TRBV20-1,.,CSAHFLGTDTQYF,TGCAGTGCCCATTTCCTAGGCACAGATACGCAGTATTTT
many,TRBJ2-1,TRBV27,TRBD2,CATMAGLASYEQFF,TGTGCCACGATGGCGGGACTAGCTTCGTATGAGCAGTTCTTC
many,TRBJ2-2,TRBV5-6,.,CASSFQLPGELFF,TGTGCCAGCAGCTTCCAACTCCCCGGGGAGCTGTTTTTT
few,TRBJ1-2,TRBV6-1,TRBD1,CASSPLAVGQGNYGYTF,TGTGCCAGCAGTCCTTTGGCCGTGGGACAGGGGAACTATGGCTACACCTTC
many,TRBJ1-2,TRBV4-2,.,CASSQDGSALGYTF,TGTGCCAGCAGCCAAGATGGGTCCGCCCTAGGCTACACCTTC
.,TRBJ2-3,TRBV20-1,TRBD2,CCAPAPGTSVSSTDTQYF,TGCTGTGCCCCGGCCCCCGGGACTAGCGTATCTAGCACAGATACGCAGTATTTT
many,TRBJ2-2,TRBV5-1,TRBD1,CASHPGQANTGELFF,TGCGCCAGCCATCCGGGACAGGCGAACACCGGGGAGCTGTTTTTT
.,TRBJ2-3,TRBV4-3,.,CASSQDQPTRGTDTQYF,TGCGCCAGCAGCCAAGATCAGCCCACGCGGGGCACAGATACGCAGTATTTT
many,TRBJ2-7,TRBV28,.,CASSPTGGSYEQYF,TGTGCCAGCAGTCCGACCGGGGGAAGCTACGAGCAGTACTTC
once,TRBJ2-3,TRBV7-9,TRBD1,CASSPNHRDSNTDTQYF,TGTGCCAGCAGCCCAAACCACCGGGACAGTAACACAGATACGCAGTATTTT
many,TRBJ2-1,TRBV7-2,TRBD2,CASSLGGGGLGLINEQFF,TGTGCCAGCAGCTTGGGTGGCGGGGGGCTGGGTTTAATCAATGAGCAGTTCTTC
medium-sized,TRBJ2-7,TRBV7-9,TRBD1,CASSHLPGQGVTSEQYF,TGTGCCAGCAGCCATTTACCGGGACAGGGTGTGACGAGCGAGCAGTACTTC
few,TRBJ1-6,TRBV7-2,TRBD1,CASSLRDSQPPLHF,TGTGCCAGCAGCTTACGGGACAGCCAGCCACCCCTCCACTTT
many,TRBJ2-1,TRBV7-9,TRBD2,CASSPGLAGIDNEQFF,TGTGCCAGCAGCCCGGGACTAGCGGGAATCGACAATGAGCAGTTCTTC
many,TRBJ2-7,TRBV29-1,TRBD2,CSTGGTSGNEQYF,TGCAGCACCGGGGGGACTAGCGGGAACGAGCAGTACTTC
many,TRBJ2-7,TRBV7-9,TRBD1,CASSLPSGTGGYEQYF,TGTGCCAGCAGCTTGCCGTCGGGGACAGGGGGCTACGAGCAGTACTTC
.,TRBJ2-1,TRBV20-1,TRBD2,CCARPRLAGVGNEQFF,TGCTGTGCTAGACCCAGACTAGCGGGGGTCGGGAATGAGCAGTTCTTC
many,TRBJ2-1,TRBV20-1,.,CSARPPLGGGTYNEQFF,TGCAGTGCTAGACCTCCGTTAGGGGGGGGCACCTACAATGAGCAGTTCTTC
.,TRBJ2-7,TRBV28,TRBD1,CASSLRRSGQGLPGTYEQYF,TGTGCCAGCAGTTTAAGGCGGTCGGGACAGGGCCTCCCAGGGACCTACGAGCAGTACTTC
few,TRBJ1-2,TRBV7-2,.,CASSPRLSTDDRNGYTF,TGTGCCAGCAGCCCCCGTCTGAGTACAGACGACCGAAATGGCTACACCTTC
many,TRBJ1-6,TRBV20-1,.,CSARAGANSPLHF,TGCAGTGCTAGAGCCGGGGCCAATTCACCCCTCCACTTT